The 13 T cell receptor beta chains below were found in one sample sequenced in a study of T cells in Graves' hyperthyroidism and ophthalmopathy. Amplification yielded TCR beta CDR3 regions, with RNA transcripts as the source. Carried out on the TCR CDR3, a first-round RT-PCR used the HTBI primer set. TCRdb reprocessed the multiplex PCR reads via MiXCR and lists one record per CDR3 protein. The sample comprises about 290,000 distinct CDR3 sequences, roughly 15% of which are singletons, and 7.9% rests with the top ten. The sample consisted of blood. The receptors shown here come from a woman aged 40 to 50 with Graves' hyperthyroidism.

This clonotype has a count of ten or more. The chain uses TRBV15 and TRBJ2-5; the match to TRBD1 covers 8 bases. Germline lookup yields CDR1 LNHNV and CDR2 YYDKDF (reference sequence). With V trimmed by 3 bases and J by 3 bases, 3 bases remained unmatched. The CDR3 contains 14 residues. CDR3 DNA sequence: TGTGCCACCAGCAGGGACAGGGCCGAAGAGACCCAGTACTTC. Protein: CATSRDRAEETQYF.

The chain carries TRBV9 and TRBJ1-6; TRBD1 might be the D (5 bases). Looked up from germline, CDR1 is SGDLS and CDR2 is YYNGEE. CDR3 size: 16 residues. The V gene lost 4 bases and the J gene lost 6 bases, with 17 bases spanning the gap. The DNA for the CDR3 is TGTGCCAGCAGCTTACACTTGAGACAGACTAATTCACCCCTCCACTTT. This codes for CASSLHLRQTNSPLHF.

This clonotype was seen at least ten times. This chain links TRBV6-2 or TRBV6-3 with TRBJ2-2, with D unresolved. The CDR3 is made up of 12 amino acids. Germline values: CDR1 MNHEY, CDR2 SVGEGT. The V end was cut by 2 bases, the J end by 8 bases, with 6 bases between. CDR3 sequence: CASSYDVGELFF. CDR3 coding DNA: TGTGCCAGCAGTTACGACGTTGGGGAGCTGTTTTTT.

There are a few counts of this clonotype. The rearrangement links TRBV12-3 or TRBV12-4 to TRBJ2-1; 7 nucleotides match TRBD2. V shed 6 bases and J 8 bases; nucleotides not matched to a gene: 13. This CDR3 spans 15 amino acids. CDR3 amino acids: CASSWGGGRFYEQFF. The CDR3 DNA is TGTGCCAGCAGCTGGGGTGGCGGGAGATTCTATGAGCAGTTCTTC.

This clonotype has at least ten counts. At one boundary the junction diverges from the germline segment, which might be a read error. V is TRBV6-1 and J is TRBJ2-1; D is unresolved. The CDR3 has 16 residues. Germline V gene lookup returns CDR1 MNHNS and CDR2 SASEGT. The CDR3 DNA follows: TGTGCCAGCAGGGAAGCTGGCTTAAGCTCCTACAATGAGCAGTTCTTC. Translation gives CASREAGLSSYNEQFF.

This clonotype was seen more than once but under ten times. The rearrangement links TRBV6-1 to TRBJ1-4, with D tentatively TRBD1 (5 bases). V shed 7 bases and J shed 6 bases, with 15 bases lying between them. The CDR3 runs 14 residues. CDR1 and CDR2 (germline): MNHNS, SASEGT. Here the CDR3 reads CASTQGAQDEKLFF. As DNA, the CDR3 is TGTGCCAGCACTCAAGGGGCGCAAGATGAAAAACTGTTTTTT.

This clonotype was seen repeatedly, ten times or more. The CDR3 DNA is TGTGCCAGCAGTTCCGATTTAGCGGGAGTTTGGGAGACCCAGTACTTC. As protein: CASSSDLAGVWETQYF. The chain is built from TRBV27 and TRBJ2-5; 9 nucleotides match TRBD2. This CDR3 contains 16 residues. V dropped 4 bases and J dropped 5; count of bases not matched to a gene: 11. CDR1 MNHEY and CDR2 SMNVEV come from the germline V gene (reference sequence).

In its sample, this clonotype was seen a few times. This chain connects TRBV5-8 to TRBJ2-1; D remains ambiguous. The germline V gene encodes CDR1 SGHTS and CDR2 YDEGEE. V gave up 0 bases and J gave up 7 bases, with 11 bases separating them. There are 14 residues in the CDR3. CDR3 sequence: CASSLDLPRNEQFF. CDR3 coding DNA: TGTGCCAGCAGCTTGGATCTACCGCGGAATGAGCAGTTCTTC.

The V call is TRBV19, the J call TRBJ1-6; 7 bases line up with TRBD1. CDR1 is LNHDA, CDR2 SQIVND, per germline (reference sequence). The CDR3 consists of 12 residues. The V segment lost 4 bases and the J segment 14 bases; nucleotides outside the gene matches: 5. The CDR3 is CASSNDRESLHF. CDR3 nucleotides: TGTGCCAGTAGTAACGACAGGGAATCCCTCCACTTT.

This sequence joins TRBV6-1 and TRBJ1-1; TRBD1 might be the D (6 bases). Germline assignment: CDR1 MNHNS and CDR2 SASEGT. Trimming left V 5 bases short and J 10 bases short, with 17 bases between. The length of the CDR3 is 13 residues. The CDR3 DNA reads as TGTGCCAGCAGTCCACAATTCAGGGGTTCAGCTTTCTTT. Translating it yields CASSPQFRGSAFF.

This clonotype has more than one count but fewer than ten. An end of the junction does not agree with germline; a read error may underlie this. For the CDR3, the DNA is TGTGCCAGCAGTTATCTGGGCCACTTACAAGAGACCCGGTACTTC. This codes for CASSYLGHLQETRYF. This chain uses TRBV12-3 or TRBV12-4 with TRBJ2-5; D not certain. The CDR3 extends over 15 amino acids.

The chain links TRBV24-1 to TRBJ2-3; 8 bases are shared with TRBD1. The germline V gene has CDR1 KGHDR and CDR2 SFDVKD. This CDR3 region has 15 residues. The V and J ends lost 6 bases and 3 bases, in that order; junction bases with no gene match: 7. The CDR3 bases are TGTGCCACCAGTTCATCGACAGGGGTGACAGATACGCAGTATTTT. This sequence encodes CATSSSTGVTDTQYF.

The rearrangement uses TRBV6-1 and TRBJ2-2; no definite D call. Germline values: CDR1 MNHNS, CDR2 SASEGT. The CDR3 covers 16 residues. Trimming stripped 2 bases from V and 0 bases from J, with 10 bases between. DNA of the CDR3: TGTGCCAGCAGTGAATACAGCCCCGCGAACACCGGGGAGCTGTTTTTT. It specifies CASSEYSPANTGELFF.